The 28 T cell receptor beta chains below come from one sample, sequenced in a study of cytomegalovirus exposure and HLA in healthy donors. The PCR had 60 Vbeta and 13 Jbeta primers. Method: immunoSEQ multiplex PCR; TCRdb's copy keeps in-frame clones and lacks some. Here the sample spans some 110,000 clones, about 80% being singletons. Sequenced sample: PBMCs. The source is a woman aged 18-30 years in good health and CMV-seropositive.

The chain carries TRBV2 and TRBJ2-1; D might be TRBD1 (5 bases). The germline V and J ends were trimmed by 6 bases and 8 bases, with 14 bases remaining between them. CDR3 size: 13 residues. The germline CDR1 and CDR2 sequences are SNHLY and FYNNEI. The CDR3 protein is CASREDTYDEQFF. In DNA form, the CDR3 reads TGTGCCAGCAGAGAGGACACTTATGATGAGCAGTTCTTC.

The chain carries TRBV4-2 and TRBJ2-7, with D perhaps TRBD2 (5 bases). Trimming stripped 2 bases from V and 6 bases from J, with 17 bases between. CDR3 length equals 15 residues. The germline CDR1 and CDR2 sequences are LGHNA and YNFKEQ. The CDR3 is CASSQMGGYLAEQYF. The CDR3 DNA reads TGTGCCAGCAGCCAAATGGGCGGGTACCTGGCCGAGCAGTACTTC.

The CDR3, as DNA: TGTGCCAGCAGTGACCGTTCTAGCGGAGCCTACAATGAGCAGTTCTTC. Translating gives CASSDRSSGAYNEQFF. The chain joins TRBV6-4 to TRBJ2-1, with 7 nucleotides matching TRBD2. J gave up 2 bases and V 2 bases, and 6 bases lay outside the gene matches. CDR1 and CDR2 (germline): MRHNA, SNTAGT. This CDR3 comprises 16 residues.

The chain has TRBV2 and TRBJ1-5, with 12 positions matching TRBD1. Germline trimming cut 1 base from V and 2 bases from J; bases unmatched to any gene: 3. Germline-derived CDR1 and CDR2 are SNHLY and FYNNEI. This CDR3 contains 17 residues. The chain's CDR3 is CASSEEGTGGGNQPQHF. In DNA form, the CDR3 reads TGTGCCAGCAGTGAAGAGGGGACAGGGGGCGGCAATCAGCCCCAGCATTTT.

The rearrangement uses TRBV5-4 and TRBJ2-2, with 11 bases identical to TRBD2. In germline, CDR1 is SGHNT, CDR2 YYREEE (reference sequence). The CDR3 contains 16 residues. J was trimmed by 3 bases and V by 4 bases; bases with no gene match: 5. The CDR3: CASSPGLAEHTGELFF. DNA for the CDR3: TGTGCCAGCAGCCCGGGACTAGCGGAGCACACCGGGGAGCTGTTTTTT. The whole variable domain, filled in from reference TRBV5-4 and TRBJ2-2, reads ETGVTQSPTHLIKTRGQQVTLRCSSQSGHNTVSWYQQALGQGPQFIFQYYREEENGRGNFPPRFSGLQFPNYSSELNVNALELDDSALYLCASSPGLAEHTGELFFGEGSRLTVL.

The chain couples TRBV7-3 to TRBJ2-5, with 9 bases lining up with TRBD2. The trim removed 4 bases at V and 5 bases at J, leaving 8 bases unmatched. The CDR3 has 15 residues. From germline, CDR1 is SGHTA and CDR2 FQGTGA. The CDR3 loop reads CASSSAGGEGETQYF. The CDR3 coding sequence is TGTGCCAGCAGCTCCGCGGGAGGGGAAGGCGAGACCCAGTACTTC.

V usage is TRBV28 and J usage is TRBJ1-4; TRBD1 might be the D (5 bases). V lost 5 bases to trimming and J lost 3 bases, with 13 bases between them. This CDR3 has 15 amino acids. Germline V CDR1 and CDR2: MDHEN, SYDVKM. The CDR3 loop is CASSETGASNEKLFF. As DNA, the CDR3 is TGTGCCAGCAGTGAAACAGGAGCTTCTAATGAAAAACTGTTTTTT.

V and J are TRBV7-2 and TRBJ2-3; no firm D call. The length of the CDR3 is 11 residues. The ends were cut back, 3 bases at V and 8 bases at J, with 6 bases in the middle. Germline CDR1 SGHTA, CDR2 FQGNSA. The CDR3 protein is CASSFAGTQYF. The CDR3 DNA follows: TGTGCCAGCAGCTTCGCCGGTACGCAGTATTTT.

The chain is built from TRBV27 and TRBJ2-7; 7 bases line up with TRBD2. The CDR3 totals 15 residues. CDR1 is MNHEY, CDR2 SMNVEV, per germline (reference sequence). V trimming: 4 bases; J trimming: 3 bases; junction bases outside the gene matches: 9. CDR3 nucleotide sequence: TGTGCCAGCAGTTCCCCGCAGGGAGGGTTCTACGAGCAGTACTTC. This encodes CASSSPQGGFYEQYF.

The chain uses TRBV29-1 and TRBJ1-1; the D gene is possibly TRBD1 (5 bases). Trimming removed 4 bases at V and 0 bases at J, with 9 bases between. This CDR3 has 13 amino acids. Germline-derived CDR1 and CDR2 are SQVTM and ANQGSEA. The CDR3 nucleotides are TGCAGCGTTGTGGGGGGTGTGAACACTGAAGCTTTCTTT. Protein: CSVVGGVNTEAFF.

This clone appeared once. The chain's CDR3 is CASSWSLAGVETQYF. Written as DNA, the CDR3 is TGCGCCAGCAGCTGGTCACTAGCGGGAGTAGAGACCCAGTACTTC. The gene calls are TRBV5-1 and TRBJ2-5; 11 bases agree with TRBD2. The germline gives CDR1 SGHRS, CDR2 YFSETQ. After removal of 3 bases from V and 4 bases from J, the junction contained 5 bases not matched to a gene. This CDR3 spans 15 amino acids. Together with reference TRBV5-1 and TRBJ2-5, the CDR3 gives the full variable domain: KAGVTQTPRYLIKTRGQQVTLSCSPISGHRSVSWYQQTPGQGLQFLFEYFSETQRNKGNFPGRFSGRQFSNSRSEMNVSTLELGDSALYLCASSWSLAGVETQYFGPGTRLLVL.

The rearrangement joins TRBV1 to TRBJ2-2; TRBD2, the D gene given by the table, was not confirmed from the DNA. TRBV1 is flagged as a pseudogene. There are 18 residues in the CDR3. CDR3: CTSSRGSGRAESTGELFF. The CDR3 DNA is TGCACCAGCAGCCGCGGTAGCGGGAGGGCCGAGAGCACCGGGGAGCTGTTTTTT.

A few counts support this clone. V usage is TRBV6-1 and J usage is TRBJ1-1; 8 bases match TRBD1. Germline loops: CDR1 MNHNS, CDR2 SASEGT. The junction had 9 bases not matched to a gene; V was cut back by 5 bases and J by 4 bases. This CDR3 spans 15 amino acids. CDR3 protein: CASSRTGLVGTEAFF. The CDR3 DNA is TGTGCCAGCAGTAGGACAGGGTTGGTCGGCACTGAAGCTTTCTTT.

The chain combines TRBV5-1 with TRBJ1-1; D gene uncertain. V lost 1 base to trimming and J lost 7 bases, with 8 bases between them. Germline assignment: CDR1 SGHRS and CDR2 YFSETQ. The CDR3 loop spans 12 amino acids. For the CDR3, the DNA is TGCGCCAGCAGCTTGAGCGGGGTTGAAGCTTTCTTT. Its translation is CASSLSGVEAFF. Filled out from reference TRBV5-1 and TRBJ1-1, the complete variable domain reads KAGVTQTPRYLIKTRGQQVTLSCSPISGHRSVSWYQQTPGQGLQFLFEYFSETQRNKGNFPGRFSGRQFSNSRSEMNVSTLELGDSALYLCASSLSGVEAFFGQGTRLTVV.

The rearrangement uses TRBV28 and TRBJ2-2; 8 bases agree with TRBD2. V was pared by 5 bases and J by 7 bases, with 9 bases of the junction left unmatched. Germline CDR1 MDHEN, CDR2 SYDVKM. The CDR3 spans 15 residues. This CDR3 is CASSNPGGSIGELFF. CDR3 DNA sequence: TGTGCCAGCAGTAACCCGGGAGGGAGTATCGGGGAGCTGTTTTTT.

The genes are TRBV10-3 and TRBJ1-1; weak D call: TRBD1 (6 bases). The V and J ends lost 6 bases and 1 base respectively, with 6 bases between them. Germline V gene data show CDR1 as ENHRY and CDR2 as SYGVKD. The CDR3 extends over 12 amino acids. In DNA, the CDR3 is TGTGCCATCAGGGGACAGAACACTGAAGCTTTCTTT. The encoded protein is CAIRGQNTEAFF.

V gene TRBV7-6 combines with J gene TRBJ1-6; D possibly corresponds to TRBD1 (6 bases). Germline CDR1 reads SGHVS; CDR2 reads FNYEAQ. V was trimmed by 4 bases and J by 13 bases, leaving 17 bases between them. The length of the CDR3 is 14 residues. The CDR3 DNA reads TGTGCCAGCAGCTCAACAGCTCTAGGGGGTCCCCTCCACTTT. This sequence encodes CASSSTALGGPLHF. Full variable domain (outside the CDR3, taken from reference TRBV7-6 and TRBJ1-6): GAGVSQSPRYKVTKRGQDVALRCDPISGHVSLYWYRQALGQGPEFLTYFNYEAQQDKSGLPNDRFSAERPEGSISTLTIQRTEQRDSAMYRCASSSTALGGPLHFGNGTRLTVT.

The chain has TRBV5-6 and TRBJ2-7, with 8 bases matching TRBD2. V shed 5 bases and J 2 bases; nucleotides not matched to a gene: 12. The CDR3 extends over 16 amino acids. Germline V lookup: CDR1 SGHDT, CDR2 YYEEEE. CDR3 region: CASRELGRGEPYEQYF. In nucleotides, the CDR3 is TGTGCCAGCAGAGAATTGGGGCGGGGGGAGCCCTACGAGCAGTACTTC.

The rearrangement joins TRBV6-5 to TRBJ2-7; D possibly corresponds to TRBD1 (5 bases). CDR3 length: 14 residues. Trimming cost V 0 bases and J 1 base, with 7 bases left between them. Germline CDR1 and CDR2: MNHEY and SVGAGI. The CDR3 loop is CASSYSAGSYEQYF. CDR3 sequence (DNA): TGTGCCAGCAGTTACTCCGCAGGGTCCTACGAGCAGTACTTC.

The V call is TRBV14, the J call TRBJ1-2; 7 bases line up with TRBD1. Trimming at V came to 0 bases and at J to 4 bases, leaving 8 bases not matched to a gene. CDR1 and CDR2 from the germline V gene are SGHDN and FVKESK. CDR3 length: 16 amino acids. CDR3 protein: CASSQEGRGHSYGYTF. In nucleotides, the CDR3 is TGTGCCAGCAGCCAAGAGGGAAGGGGGCACAGCTATGGCTACACCTTC.

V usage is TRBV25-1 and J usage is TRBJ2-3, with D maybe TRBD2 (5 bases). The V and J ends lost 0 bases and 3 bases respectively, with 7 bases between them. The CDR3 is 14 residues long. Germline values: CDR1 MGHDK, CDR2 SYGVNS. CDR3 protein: CASSEYRGTDTQYF. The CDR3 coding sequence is TGTGCCAGCAGTGAATATCGGGGTACAGATACGCAGTATTTT.

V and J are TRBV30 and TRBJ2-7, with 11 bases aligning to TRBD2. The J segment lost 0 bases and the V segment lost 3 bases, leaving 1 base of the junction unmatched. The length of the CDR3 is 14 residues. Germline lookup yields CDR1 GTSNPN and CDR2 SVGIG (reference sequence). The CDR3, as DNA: TGTGCCTGGAGGGGACTAGCGGACTCCTACGAGCAGTACTTC. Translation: CAWRGLADSYEQYF.

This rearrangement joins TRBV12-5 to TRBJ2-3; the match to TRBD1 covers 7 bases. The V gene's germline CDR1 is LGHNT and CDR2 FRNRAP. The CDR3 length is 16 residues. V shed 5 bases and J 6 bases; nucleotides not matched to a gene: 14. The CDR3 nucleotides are TGTGCTAGTGGTCCGGGACAGAAGAACCGCCAGGATACGCAGTATTTT. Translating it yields CASGPGQKNRQDTQYF.

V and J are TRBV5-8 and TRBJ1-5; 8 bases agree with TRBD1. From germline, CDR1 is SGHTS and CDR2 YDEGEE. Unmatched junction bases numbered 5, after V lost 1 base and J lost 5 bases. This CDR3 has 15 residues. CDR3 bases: TGTGCCAGCAGCTTGCAGGGCAGGGGGCATCAGCCCCAGCATTTT. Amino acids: CASSLQGRGHQPQHF.

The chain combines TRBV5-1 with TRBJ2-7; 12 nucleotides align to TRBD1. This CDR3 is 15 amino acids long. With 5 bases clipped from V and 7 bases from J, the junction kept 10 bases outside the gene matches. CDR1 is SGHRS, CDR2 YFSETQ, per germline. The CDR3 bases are TGCGCCAGCAGTTGGGCGGGACAGGGGGCGAATGAGCAGTACTTC. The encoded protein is CASSWAGQGANEQYF.

Here the CDR3 DNA reads TGTGCCAGCAGCCCCAGGGACACCGGGGAGCTGTTTTTT. This gives the protein CASSPRDTGELFF. The chain has TRBV4-2 and TRBJ2-2, with TRBD1 as a possible D gene (5 bases). V was trimmed by 4 bases and J by 3 bases, leaving 6 bases between them. Germline V gene data show CDR1 as LGHNA and CDR2 as YNFKEQ. The CDR3 runs to 13 residues.

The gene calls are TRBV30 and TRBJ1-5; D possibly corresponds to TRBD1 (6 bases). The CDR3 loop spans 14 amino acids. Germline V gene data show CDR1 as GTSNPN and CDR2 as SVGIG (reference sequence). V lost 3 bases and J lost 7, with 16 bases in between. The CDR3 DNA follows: TGTGCCTGGAGCGAGGGGGGGGTTGTCCAGCCCCAGCATTTT. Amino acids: CAWSEGGVVQPQHF.

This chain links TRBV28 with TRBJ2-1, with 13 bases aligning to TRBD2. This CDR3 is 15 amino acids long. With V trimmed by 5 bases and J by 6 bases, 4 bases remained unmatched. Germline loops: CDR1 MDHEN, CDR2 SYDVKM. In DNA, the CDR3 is TGTGCCAGCAGTCCCGGGACTAGCGGGGTCAATGAGCAGTTCTTC. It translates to CASSPGTSGVNEQFF. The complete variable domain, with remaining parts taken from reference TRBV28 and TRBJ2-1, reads DVKVTQSSRYLVKRTGEKVFLECVQDMDHENMFWYRQDPGLGLRLIYFSYDVKMKEKGDIPEGYSVSREKKERFSLILESASTNQTSMYLCASSPGTSGVNEQFFGPGTRLTVL.